This T cell receptor (beta chain) is drawn from a study of CD8 T cells in ankylosing spondylitis. Quantitative 5'-RACE was performed with molecular barcodes, and it yielded the TCR beta libraries. From the 5' RACE reads, TCRdb called clonotypes with MiXCR, one entry per CDR3 protein. The data show some 87,000 distinct CDR3 sequences, with around 27% seen just once and roughly three fifths held by the top ten. The length of the CDR3 is 13 residues. V dropped 7 bases and J dropped 2; count of bases not matched to a gene: 5. Germline V gene sequence: CDR1 SGHTS, CDR2 YDEGEE. The TCR sequence derives from a male donor with ankylosing spondylitis or in good health (not recorded which). V and J are TRBV5-8 and TRBJ2-7; TRBD2 aligns across 8 bases. Sequenced: blood, either unsorted or a sorted T cell fraction (not recorded which). The DNA for the CDR3 is TGTGCCAGCGGAACTAGCGGTCCCTACGAGCAGTACTTC. This encodes CASGTSGPYEQYF. Drawing the rest from reference TRBV5-8 and TRBJ2-7, the complete variable domain is EAGVTQSPTHLIKTRGQQATLRCSPISGHTSVYWYQQALGLGLQFLLWYDEGEERNRGNFPPRFSGRQFPNYSSELNVNALELEDSALYLCASGTSGPYEQYFGPGTRLTVT.